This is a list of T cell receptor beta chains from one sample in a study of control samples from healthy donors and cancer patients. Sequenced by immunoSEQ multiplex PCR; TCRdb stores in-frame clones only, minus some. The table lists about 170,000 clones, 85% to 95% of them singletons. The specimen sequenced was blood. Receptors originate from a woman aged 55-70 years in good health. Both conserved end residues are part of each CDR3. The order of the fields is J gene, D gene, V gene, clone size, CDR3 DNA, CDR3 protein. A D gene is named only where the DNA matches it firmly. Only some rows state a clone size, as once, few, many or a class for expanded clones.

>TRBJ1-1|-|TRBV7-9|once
TGTGCCAGCAGTTCGGGCCGGACAACGAACACTGAAGCTTTCTTT
CASSSGRTTNTEAFF
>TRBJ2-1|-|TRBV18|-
TGTGCCAGCTCACCAGGCGGTAGTGGTGAGCAGTTCTTC
CASSPGGSGEQFF
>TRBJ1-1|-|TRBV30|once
TGTGCCTGGACTCCGACTCGGGCAGGGAACACTGAAGCTTTCTTT
CAWTPTRAGNTEAFF
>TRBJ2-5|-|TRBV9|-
TGTGCCAGCAGCGTAGAGTTGGGGCACCAAGAGACCCAGTACTTC
CASSVELGHQETQYF
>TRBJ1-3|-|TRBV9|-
TGTGCCAGCAGCGTAGTTGGGGGGGGCATCGGTAACACCATATATTTT
CASSVVGGGIGNTIYF
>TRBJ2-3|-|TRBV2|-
TGTGCCAGCAGTCGTAGAGGGGACGCAAGGTCAGATACGCAGTATTTT
CASSRRGDARSDTQYF
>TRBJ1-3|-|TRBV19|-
TGTGCCAGTAGTATGGGCAGGGAGGGCTCTGGAAACACCATATATTTT
CASSMGREGSGNTIYF
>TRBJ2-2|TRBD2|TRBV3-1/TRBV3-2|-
TGTGCCAGCAGCCAGAGGAGCGGGGGAGTTACCGGGGAGCTGTTTTTT
CASSQRSGGVTGELFF
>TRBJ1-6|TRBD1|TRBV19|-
TGTGCCAGTAAAACTACAGGGGTGAATAATTCACCCCTCCACTTT
CASKTTGVNNSPLHF
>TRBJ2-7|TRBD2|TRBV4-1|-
TGCGCCAGCAGCCATCCTAGCGGGGGGGCCATCTACGAGCAGTACTTC
CASSHPSGGAIYEQYF
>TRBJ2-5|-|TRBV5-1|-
TGCGCCAGCAGCTGGATAGGACAAGAGACCCAGTACTTC
CASSWIGQETQYF
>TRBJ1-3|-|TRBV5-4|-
TGTGCCAGCAGCTTGTTCGCCCTAACGGACACCATATATTTT
CASSLFALTDTIYF
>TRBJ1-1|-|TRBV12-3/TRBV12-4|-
TGTGCCAGCAGAGGGACGAACACTGAAGCTTTCTTT
CASRGTNTEAFF
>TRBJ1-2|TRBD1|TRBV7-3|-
TGTGCCAGCAGCTCCCTGGACAGGGGCGGCTACACCTTC
CASSSLDRGGYTF
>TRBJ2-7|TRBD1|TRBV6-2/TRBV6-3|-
TGTGCCAGCAGTCAGCCGTCGACAGGGGTTTTCGAGCAGTACTTC
CASSQPSTGVFEQYF
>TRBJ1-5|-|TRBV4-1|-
TGCGCCAGCAGCCGAGGAGGGGATGGCAATCAGCCCCAGCATTTT
CASSRGGDGNQPQHF
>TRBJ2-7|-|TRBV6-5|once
TGTGCCAGCAGTTACGGCGGACGAACCTACGAGCAGTACTTC
CASSYGGRTYEQYF
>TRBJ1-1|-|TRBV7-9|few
TGTGCCAGCAGCTTAGCGCTGGGGGGGAGTGAAGCTTTCTTT
CASSLALGGSEAFF
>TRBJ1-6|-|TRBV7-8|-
TGTGCCAGCAGCTTAGACGACAGGTCCTTAAGCTCCTATAATTCACCCCTCCACTTT
CASSLDDRSLSSYNSPLHF
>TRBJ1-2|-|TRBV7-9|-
TGTGCCAGCAGCTTAGAGGCCGTCTATGGCTACACCTTC
CASSLEAVYGYTF
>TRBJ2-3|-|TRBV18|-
TGTGCCAGCTCACCGCGGTCAGATACGCAGTATTTT
CASSPRSDTQYF
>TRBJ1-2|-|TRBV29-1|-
TGCAGCGTTGTGTGGCTCGGCGATGGCTACACCTTC
CSVVWLGDGYTF
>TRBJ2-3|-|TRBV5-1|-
TGCGCCAGCAGCTCGGCGGATCAAACAGATACGCAGTATTTT
CASSSADQTDTQYF
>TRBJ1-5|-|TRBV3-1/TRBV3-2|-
TGTGCCAGCAGCCTAGCTCGTTCCGGGTATAGCAATCAGCCCCAGCATTTT
CASSLARSGYSNQPQHF
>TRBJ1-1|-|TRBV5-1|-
TGCGCCAGCAGCTTTGGGGACGGAAGCTCTGAAGCTTTCTTT
CASSFGDGSSEAFF
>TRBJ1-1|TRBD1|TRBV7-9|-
TGTGCCAGCAGCCCCCGACAGGGATCGAACACTGAAGCTTTCTTT
CASSPRQGSNTEAFF
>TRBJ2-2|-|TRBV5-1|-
TGCGCCAGCAGCTCCGACTTGACTGGGGAGCTGTTTTTT
CASSSDLTGELFF
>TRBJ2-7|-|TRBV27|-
TGTGCCAGCAGTTTCAACAGGGACTACGAGCAGTACTTC
CASSFNRDYEQYF
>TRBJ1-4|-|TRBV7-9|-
TGTGCCAGCAGCCCTGGGACCTTAGGGGGAAATGAAAAACTGTTTTTT
CASSPGTLGGNEKLFF
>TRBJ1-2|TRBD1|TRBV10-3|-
TGTGCCATCAGCAACGGACAGGGAGGGTATGGCTACACCTTC
CAISNGQGGYGYTF
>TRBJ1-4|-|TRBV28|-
TGTGCCGGCAGTCTTCGTCGGCCGCTCCCAACTAATGAAAAACTGTTTTTT
CAGSLRRPLPTNEKLFF
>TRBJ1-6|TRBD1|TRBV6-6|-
TGTGCCAGCAGTCTTCGGACAGGGGGCGCCGGATATAATTCACCCCTCCACTTT
CASSLRTGGAGYNSPLHF
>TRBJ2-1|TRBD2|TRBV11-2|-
TGTGCCAGCAGCTTAGGGGTCCGGGAGGTAGAGCAGTTCTTC
CASSLGVREVEQFF
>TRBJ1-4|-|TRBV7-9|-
TGTGCCAGCAGTCCCGTCGGGGGGGCCGGGGAAAAACTGTTTTTT
CASSPVGGAGEKLFF
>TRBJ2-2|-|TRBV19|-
TGTGCCGCCGAGAGGGGTGTCACCGGGGAGCTGTTTTTT
CAAERGVTGELFF
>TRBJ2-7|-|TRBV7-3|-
TGTGCCAGCAGCTTATATCGAGGTAACGAGCAGTACTTC
CASSLYRGNEQYF
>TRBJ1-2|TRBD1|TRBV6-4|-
TGTGCCAGCAGTCCGGACAGGAACTATGGCTACACCTTC
CASSPDRNYGYTF
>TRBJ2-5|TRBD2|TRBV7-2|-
TGTGCCAGCAGCTTAGAGGCTAGCGGGGGGGCGGAGACCCAGTACTTC
CASSLEASGGAETQYF
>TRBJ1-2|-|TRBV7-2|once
TGTGCCAGCAGCTTAAGGGTAGGAGGCTACACCTTC
CASSLRVGGYTF
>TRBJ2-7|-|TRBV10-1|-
TGCGCCAGGACGAGCCGCCACGAGCAGTACTTC
CARTSRHEQYF
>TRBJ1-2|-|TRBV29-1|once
TGCAGCGTTGATGGGGGGCCGAGTGGCTACACCTTC
CSVDGGPSGYTF
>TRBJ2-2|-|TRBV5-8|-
TGTGCCAGCAGCCTAATATGGACAAAAAACACCGGGGAGCTGTTTTTT
CASSLIWTKNTGELFF
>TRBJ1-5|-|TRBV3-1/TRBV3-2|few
TGTGCCAGCAGCCAAGGGCGGATCAATCAGCCCCAGCATTTT
CASSQGRINQPQHF
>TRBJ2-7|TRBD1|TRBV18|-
TGTGCCAGCTCACCTTCTATGCCGGGACAGGTGTCCTACGAGCAGTACTTC
CASSPSMPGQVSYEQYF
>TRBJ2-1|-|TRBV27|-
TGTGCCAGCAGTGACCCTACGGGGATATACAATGAGCAGTTCTTC
CASSDPTGIYNEQFF
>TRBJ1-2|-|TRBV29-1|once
TGCAGCGTGGGGGAACAGGGTGGGAACTATGGCTACACCTTC
CSVGEQGGNYGYTF
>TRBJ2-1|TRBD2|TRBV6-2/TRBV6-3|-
TGTGCCAGCAGTTATGCGGGGGATCTAAATGAGCAGTTCTTC
CASSYAGDLNEQFF